This TCR beta chain was recorded in a study of OX40 agonist ivuxolimab in advanced cancers. Context from the whole study: Ivuxolimab was a fully human IgG2 agonistic monoclonal antibody targeting the costimulatory receptor OX40 (CD134). Intravenous ivuxolimab was administered to patients every 2 weeks at six dose levels: 0.01, 0.1, 0.3, 1.5, 3 and 10 mg/kg. Of the roughly 51 patients in dose escalation, 19 had hepatocellular carcinoma, roughly 15 had melanoma, 9 had renal cell carcinoma and 9 had head and neck cancer. A male proportion of roughly 80% and a mean age of about 60 years, ranging from 23 to 79, were recorded for the dose-escalation cohort. Prior anti-PD-1, anti-PD-L1 or anti-CTLA-4 therapy was permitted, and approximately 40% of dose-escalation patients had received checkpoint inhibitors. Partial responses occurred in three dose-escalation patients: two with cutaneous melanoma and one with hepatocellular carcinoma. Peripheral TCRbeta sequencing was intended to test whether TCR sequence diversity was altered and clonal T-cell expansion was caused by ivuxolimab. The paper describes the monotherapy dose-escalation part (N = 52 patients) of the phase I trial of ivuxolimab. On the study overall, not on this receptor specifically: At doses of 0.1 to 3.0 mg/kg, clonal expansion of both CD4+ and CD8+ T cells in blood was seen between baseline and week 6. The antigen specificity of the clonally expanded peripheral T cells was not determined. After ivuxolimab, expanded clones were on average more numerous among CD8+ T cells than among CD4+ T cells. Low levels of normalized T-cell clonal expansion were also shown by some nonresponding patients. In partial responders in the 0.1-3.0 mg/kg groups, normalized peripheral clonal expansion was found to be among the lowest, especially among CD8+ T cells.

The trial excluded patients who had a history of autoimmune disease or who were on systemic immunosuppression. Peripheral blood for TCR sequencing was collected from all dose cohorts at baseline, on cycle 4 day 1, and on cycle 7 day 1. The samples were drawn from a first-in-human, open-label, multicenter phase I dose-escalation trial of ivuxolimab. The trial enrolled adults with locally advanced or metastatic head and neck squamous cell, hepatocellular, melanoma or renal cell carcinoma. Before TCR sequencing, CD4+ and CD8+ T cells were separately sorted from peripheral blood. A word on this clone: Its antigen target is currently unknown. Qualities for individual bases were not recorded, and no much larger clone is one base off.

Genomic DNA was isolated from the sorted cells so that the TCRbeta CDR3 region could be sequenced. The immunoSEQ Assay was used to sequence the TCRbeta CDR3 regions. TCRdb retrieved this table from immuneACCESS and kept in-frame rearrangements only. Not all clones are present; in checked studies, unresolved V genes account for under half, and no reason is known for the remainder. The sample includes roughly 80,000 clones, with roughly 90% observed a single time. The ten largest clones take up approximately 0.38% of the sample. Sequencing used CD4+ or CD8+ T cells sorted from blood, obtained in a trial of the OX40 agonist ivuxolimab. This TCR derives from an adult with an advanced solid tumor such as melanoma, head and neck, liver or kidney cancer.

The CDR3 protein sequence reads: CASSLATGTTEKLFF. DNA sequence: TGTGCCAGCAGCTTAGCGACAGGGACAACTGAAAAACTGTTTTTT. The rearranged segments are TRBV7-2 and TRBJ1-4; TRBD1 lines up with 7 middle nucleotides. Germline trimming: 0 bases from V, 7 bases from J; junction bases outside gene matches: 5. The CDR3 numbers 15 residues from cysteine through phenylalanine. Of the read, only the CDR3 DNA is kept; its 45 bases are in frame from base 1. Per the germline V gene, SGHTA is the CDR1 and FQGNSA is the CDR2.